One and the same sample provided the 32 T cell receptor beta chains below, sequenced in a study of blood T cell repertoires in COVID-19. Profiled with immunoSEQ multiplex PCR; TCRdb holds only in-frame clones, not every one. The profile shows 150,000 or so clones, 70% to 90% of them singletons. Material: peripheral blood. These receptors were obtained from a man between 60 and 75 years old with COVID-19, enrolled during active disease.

In nucleotides, the CDR3 is TGTGCCAGCAGTTCGACGGGGGAACCCCAGCATTTT. This gives the protein CASSSTGEPQHF. The V call is TRBV6-5, the J call TRBJ1-5; maybe TRBD1 (5 bases). The CDR3 covers 12 residues. V dropped 4 bases and J dropped 10 bases, with 11 bases sitting between them. Germline V gene data show CDR1 as MNHEY and CDR2 as SVGAGI.

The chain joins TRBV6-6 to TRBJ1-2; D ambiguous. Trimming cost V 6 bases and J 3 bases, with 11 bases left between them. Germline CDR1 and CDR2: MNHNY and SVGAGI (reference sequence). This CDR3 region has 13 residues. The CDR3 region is CASREVADYGYTF. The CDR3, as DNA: TGTGCCAGCAGGGAGGTCGCGGACTATGGCTACACCTTC.

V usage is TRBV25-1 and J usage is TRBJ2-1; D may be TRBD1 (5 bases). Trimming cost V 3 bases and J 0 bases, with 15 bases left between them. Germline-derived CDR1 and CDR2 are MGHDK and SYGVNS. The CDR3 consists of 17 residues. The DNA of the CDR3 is TGTGCCAGCAGTGACACTAAAACAGGAGCCTCCTACAATGAGCAGTTCTTC. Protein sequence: CASSDTKTGASYNEQFF.

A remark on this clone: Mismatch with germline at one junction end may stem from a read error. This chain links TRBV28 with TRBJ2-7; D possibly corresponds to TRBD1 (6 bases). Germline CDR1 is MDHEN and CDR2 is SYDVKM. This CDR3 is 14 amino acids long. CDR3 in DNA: TGTGCCAGCACCAAGGCGGTTAACAGGGCGAGATTGAGCTTC. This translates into CASTKAVNRARLSF. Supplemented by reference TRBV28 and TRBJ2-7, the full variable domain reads DVKVTQSSRYLVKRTGEKVFLECVQDMDHENMFWYRQDPGLGLRLIYFSYDVKMKEKGDIPEGYSVSREKKERFSLILESASTNQTSMYLCASTKAVNRARLSFGPGTRLTVT.

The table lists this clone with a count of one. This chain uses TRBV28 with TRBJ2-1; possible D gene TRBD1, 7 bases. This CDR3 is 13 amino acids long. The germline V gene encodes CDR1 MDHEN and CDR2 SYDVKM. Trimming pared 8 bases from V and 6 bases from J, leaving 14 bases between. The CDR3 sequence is CASLIQGGNEQFF. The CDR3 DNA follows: TGTGCCAGCCTCATTCAGGGGGGCAATGAGCAGTTCTTC.

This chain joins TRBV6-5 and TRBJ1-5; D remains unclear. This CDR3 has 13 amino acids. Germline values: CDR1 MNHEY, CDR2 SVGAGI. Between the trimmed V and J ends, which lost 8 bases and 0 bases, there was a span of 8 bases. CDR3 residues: CASQSNSNQPQHF. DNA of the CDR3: TGTGCCAGCCAAAGCAATAGCAATCAGCCCCAGCATTTT.

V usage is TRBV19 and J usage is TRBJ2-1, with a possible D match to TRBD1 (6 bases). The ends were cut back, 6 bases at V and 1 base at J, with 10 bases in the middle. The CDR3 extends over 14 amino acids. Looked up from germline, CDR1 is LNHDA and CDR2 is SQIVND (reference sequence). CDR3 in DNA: TGTGCCAGTAGCTTTCAGGGGTCCTACAATGAGCAGTTCTTC. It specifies CASSFQGSYNEQFF.

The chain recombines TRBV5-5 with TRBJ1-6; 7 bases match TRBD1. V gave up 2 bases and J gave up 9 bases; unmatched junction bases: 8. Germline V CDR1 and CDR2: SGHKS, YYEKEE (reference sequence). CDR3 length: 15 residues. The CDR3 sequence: CASSFVQGVGSPLHF. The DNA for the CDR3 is TGTGCCAGCAGCTTCGTGCAGGGGGTGGGTTCACCCCTCCACTTT. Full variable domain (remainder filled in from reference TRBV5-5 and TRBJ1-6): DAGVTQSPTHLIKTRGQQVTLRCSPISGHKSVSWYQQVLGQGPQFIFQYYEKEERGRGNFPDRFSARQFPNYSSELNVNALLLGDSALYLCASSFVQGVGSPLHFGNGTRLTVT.

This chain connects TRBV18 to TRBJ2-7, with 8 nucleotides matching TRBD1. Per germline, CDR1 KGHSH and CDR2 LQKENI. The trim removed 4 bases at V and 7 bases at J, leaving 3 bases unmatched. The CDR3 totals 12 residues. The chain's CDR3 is CASSLGQGEQYF. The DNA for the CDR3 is TGTGCCAGCTCACTTGGACAGGGTGAGCAGTACTTC.

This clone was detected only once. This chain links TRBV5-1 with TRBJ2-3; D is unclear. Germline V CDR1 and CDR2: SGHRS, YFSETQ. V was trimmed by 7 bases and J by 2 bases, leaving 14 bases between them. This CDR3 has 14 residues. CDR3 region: CASSNLVYTDTQYF. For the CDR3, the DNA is TGCGCCAGCTCTAATCTGGTATACACAGATACGCAGTATTTT.

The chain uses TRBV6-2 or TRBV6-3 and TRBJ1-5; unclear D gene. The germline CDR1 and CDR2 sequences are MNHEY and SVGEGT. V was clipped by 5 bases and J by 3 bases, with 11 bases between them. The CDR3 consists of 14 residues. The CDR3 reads CASSDLLANQPQHF. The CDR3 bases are TGTGCCAGCAGTGACCTCCTAGCCAATCAGCCCCAGCATTTT.

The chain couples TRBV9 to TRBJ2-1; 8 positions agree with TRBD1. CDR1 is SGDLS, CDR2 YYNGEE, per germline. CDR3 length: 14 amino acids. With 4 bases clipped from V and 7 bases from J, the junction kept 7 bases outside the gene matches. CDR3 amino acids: CASSPRTGYNEQFF. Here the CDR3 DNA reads TGTGCCAGCAGCCCTAGGACAGGGTATAATGAGCAGTTCTTC. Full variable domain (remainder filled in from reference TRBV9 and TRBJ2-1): DSGVTQTPKHLITATGQRVTLRCSPRSGDLSVYWYQQSLDQGLQFLIQYYNGEERAKGNILERFSAQQFPDLHSELNLSSLELGDSALYFCASSPRTGYNEQFFGPGTRLTVL.

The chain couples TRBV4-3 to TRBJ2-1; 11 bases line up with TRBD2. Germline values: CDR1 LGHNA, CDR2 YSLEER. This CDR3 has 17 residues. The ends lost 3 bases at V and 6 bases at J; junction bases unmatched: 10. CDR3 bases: TGCGCCAGCAGCCACTTAGCGGGAGGGGGTGGTGGCAATGAGCAGTTCTTC. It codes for CASSHLAGGGGGNEQFF.

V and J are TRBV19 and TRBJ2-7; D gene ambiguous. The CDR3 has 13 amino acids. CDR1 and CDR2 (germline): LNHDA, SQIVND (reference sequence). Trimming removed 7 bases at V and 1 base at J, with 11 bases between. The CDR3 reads CASNIPGSYEQYF. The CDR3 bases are TGTGCCAGTAATATCCCCGGGTCCTACGAGCAGTACTTC.

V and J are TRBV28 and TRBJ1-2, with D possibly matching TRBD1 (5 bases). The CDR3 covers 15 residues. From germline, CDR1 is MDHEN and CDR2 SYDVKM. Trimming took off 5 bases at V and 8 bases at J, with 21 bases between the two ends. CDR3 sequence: CASSTPTANLGGYTF. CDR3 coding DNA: TGTGCCAGCAGTACGCCGACAGCGAACCTGGGAGGCTACACCTTC.

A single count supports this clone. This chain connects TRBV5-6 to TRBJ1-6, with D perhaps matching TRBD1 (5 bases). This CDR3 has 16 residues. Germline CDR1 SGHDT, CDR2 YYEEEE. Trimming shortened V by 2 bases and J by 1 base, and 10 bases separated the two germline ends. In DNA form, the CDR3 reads TGTGCCAGCAGCTTTTGGGGGAGGTCCTATAATTCACCCCTCCACTTT. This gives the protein CASSFWGRSYNSPLHF.

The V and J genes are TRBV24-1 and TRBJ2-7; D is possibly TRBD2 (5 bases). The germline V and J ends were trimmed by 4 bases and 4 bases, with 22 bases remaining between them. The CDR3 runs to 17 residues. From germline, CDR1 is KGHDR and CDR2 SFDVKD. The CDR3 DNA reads TGTGCCACCAGTGACACCCACCGGGAAGGGTTTGGGTACGAGCAGTACTTC. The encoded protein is CATSDTHREGFGYEQYF.

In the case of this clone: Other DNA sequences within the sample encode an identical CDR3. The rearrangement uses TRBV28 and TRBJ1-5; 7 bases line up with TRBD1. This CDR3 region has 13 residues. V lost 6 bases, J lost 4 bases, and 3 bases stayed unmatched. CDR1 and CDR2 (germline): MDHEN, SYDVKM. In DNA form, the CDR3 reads TGTGCCAGCAGCAGGGACAGTAATCAGCCCCAGCATTTT. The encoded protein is CASSRDSNQPQHF.

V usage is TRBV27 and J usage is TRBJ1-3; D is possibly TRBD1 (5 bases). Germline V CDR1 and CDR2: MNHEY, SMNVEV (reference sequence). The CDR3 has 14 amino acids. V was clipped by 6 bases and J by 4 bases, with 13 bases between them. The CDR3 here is CASSQGFDGNTIYF. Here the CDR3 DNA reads TGTGCCAGCAGCCAGGGCTTCGACGGAAACACCATATATTTT.

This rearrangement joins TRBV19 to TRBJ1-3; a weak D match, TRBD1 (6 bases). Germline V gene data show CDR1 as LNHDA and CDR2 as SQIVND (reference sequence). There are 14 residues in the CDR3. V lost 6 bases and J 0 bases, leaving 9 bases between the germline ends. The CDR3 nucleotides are TGTGCCAGTAGGACAGGAGGCTCTGGAAACACCATATATTTT. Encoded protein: CASRTGGSGNTIYF.

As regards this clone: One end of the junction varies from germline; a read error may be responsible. CDR3 nucleotide sequence: TGTGCCTGGAGAGGGGCGAGTCCTGGAAGCACCATATATTTT. This sequence encodes CAWRGASPGSTIYF. The rearrangement uses TRBV30 and TRBJ1-3; a possible D gene is TRBD1 (5 bases). The germline V gene encodes CDR1 GTSNPN and CDR2 SVGIG (reference sequence). This CDR3 comprises 14 residues.

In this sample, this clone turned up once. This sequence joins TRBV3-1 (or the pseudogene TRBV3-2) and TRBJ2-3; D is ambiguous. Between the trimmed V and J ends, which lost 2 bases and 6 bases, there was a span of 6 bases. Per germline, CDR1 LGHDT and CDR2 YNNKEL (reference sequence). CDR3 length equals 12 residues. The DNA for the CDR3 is TGTGCCAGCAGCCAAATCAGGGATACGCAGTATTTT. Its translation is CASSQIRDTQYF.

This chain's CDR3 is CASSLGLAVEQFF. The CDR3 DNA is TGTGCCAGCAGCTTAGGACTAGCGGTTGAGCAGTTCTTC. The chain links TRBV7-2 to TRBJ2-1; 9 bases align to TRBD2. Germline V gene sequence: CDR1 SGHTA, CDR2 FQGNSA. The CDR3 runs 13 residues. The trim removed 1 base at V and 9 bases at J, leaving 1 base unmatched.

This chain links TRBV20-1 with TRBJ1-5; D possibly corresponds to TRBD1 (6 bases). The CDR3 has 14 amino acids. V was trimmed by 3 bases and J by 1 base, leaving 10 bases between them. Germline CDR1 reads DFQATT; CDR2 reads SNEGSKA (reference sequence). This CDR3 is CSASYGQSNQPQHF. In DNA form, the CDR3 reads TGCAGTGCTAGTTATGGACAGAGCAATCAGCCCCAGCATTTT.

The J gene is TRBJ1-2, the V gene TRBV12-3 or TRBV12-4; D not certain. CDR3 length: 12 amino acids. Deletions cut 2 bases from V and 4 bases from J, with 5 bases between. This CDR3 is CASSLRVYGYTF. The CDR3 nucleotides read TGTGCCAGCAGTTTAAGAGTCTATGGCTACACCTTC.

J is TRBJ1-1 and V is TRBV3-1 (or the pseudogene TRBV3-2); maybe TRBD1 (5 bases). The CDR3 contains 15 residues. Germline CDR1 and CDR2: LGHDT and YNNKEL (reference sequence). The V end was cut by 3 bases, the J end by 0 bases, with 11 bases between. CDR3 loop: CASSQDTPMNTEAFF. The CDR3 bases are TGTGCCAGCAGCCAGGACACCCCCATGAACACTGAAGCTTTCTTT.

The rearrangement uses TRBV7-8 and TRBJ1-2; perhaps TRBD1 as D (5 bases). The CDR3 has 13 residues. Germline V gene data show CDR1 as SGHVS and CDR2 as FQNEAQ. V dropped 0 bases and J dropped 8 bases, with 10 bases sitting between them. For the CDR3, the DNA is TGTGCCAGCAGCTTAGCGACAGCGCCGGGCTACACCTTC. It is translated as CASSLATAPGYTF.

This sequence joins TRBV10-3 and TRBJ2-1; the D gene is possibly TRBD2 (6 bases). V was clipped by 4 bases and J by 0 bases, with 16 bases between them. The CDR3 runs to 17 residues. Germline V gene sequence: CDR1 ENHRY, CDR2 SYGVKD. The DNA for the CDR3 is TGTGCCATCAGTGCGCACCGGGACTCCGACTCCTACAATGAGCAGTTCTTC. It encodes CAISAHRDSDSYNEQFF.

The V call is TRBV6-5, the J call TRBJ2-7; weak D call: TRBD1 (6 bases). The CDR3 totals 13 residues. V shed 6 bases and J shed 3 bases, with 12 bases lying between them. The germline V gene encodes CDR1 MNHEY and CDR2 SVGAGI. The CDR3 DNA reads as TGTGCCAGCAGCAGGACAGCTTACTACGAGCAGTACTTC. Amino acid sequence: CASSRTAYYEQYF.

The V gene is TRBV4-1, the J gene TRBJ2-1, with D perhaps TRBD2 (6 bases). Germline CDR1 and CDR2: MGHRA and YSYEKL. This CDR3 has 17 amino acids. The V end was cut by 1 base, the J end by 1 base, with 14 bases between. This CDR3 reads CASSQVFSGDSYNEQFF. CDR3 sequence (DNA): TGCGCCAGCAGCCAAGTTTTCTCGGGGGATTCCTACAATGAGCAGTTCTTC.

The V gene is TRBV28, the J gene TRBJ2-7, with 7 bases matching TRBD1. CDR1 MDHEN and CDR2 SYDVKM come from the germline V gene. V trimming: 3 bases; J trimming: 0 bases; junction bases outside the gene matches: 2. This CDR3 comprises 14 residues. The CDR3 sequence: CASSLDRSSYEQYF. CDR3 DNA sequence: TGTGCCAGCAGTTTGGACAGGAGCTCCTACGAGCAGTACTTC.

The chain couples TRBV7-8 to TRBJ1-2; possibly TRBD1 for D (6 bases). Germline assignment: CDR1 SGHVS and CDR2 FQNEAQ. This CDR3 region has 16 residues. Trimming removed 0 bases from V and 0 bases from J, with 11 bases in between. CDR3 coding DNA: TGTGCCAGCAGCTTAGCGCGGGGGGCTACTAACTATGGCTACACCTTC. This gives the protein CASSLARGATNYGYTF.